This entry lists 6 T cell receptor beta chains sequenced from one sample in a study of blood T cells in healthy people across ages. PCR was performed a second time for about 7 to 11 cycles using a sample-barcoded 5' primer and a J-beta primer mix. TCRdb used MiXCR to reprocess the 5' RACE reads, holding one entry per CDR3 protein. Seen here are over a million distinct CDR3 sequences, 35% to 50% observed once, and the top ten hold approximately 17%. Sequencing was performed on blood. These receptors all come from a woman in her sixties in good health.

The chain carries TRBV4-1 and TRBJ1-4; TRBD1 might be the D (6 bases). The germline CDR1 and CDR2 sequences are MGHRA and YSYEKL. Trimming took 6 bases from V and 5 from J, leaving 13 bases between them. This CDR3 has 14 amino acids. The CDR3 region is CASRDTGGNEKLFF. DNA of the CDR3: TGCGCCAGCAGAGACACGGGGGGCAATGAAAAACTGTTTTTT.

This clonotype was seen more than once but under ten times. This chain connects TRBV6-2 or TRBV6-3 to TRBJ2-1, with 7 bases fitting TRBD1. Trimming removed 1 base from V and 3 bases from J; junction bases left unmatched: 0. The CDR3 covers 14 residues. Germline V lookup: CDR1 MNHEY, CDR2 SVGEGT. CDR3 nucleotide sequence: TGTGCCAGCAGTTACTGGGACAGCTACAATGAGCAGTTCTTC. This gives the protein CASSYWDSYNEQFF.

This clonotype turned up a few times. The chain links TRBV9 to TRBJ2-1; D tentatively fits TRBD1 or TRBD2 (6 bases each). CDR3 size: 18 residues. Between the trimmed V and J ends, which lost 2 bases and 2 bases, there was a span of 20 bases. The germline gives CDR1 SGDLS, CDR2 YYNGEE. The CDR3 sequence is CASSVGVGGHGAYNEQFF. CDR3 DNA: TGTGCCAGCAGCGTTGGGGTGGGGGGACACGGGGCCTACAATGAGCAGTTCTTC.

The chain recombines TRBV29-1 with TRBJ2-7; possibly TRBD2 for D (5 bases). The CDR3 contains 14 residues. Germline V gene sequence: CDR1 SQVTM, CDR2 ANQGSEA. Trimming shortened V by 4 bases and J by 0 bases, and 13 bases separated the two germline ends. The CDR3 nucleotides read TGCAGCGTTGTGGCCCGGAGGAGCTCCTACGAGCAGTACTTC. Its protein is CSVVARRSSYEQYF.

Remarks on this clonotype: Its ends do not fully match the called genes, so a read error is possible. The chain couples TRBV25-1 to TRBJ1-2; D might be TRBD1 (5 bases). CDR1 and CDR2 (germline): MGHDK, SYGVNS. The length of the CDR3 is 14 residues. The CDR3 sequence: CASRETGEGYGYTF. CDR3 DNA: TGTGCCAGCAGGGAAACAGGAGAAGGCTATGGCTACACCTTT.

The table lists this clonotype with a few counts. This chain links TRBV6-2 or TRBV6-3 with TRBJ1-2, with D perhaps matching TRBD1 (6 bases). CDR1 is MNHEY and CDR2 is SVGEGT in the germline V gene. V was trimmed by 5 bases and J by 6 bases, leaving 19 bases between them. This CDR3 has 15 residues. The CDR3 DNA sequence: TGTGCCAGCAGTAACCAGCAAACCCACAGGGATGGCTACACCTTC. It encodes CASSNQQTHRDGYTF.